These 3 T cell receptor beta chains were sequenced from one sample in a study of blood T cell repertoires in COVID-19. The assay was immunoSEQ multiplex PCR, and TCRdb's table has in-frame clones only and misses some. The sample shows about 32,000 clones, roughly 84% of them seen only once. Sequencing input: peripheral blood. The source of these receptors is a man in his fifties or sixties with active COVID-19.

The chain links TRBV6-5 to TRBJ2-7, with TRBD1 matching over 8 bases. V was pared by 7 bases and J by 7 bases, with 12 bases of the junction left unmatched. CDR1 and CDR2 (germline): MNHEY, SVGAGI. The CDR3 is 14 residues long. CDR3 nucleotide sequence: TGTGCCAGCAAAAAGGACAGGGCTACGGAGGAGCAGTACTTC. This encodes CASKKDRATEEQYF.

V gene TRBV5-4 combines with J gene TRBJ2-3, with 10 nucleotides matching TRBD2. V trimming: 3 bases; J trimming: 1 base; junction bases outside the gene matches: 5. The length of the CDR3 is 16 residues. Germline V gene data show CDR1 as SGHNT and CDR2 as YYREEE (reference sequence). DNA of the CDR3: TGTGCCAGCAGCTCCGCCGGGACTAGCGGCACAGATACGCAGTATTTT. It is translated as CASSSAGTSGTDTQYF.

This rearrangement joins TRBV20-1 to TRBJ2-3, with TRBD2 matching 8 bases. This CDR3 contains 14 residues. The V segment lost 3 bases and the J segment 2 bases; nucleotides outside the gene matches: 4. The V gene's germline CDR1 is DFQATT and CDR2 SNEGSKA (reference sequence). The CDR3 bases are TGCAGTGCTAGTACTAGCGGACCCACAGATACGCAGTATTTT. Protein sequence: CSASTSGPTDTQYF.